This is a list of T cell receptor beta chains from one sample in a study of shared T cell receptors in the human thymus. Generated by immunoSEQ multiplex PCR, the TCRdb table keeps only in-frame clones and is missing some. The sample contains hundreds of thousands of clones, around 87% of which appear only once. Another study also made use of these data, one on human thymus T cells.

Material: thymocytes. The receptor set was obtained from a boy under two years old with a congenital heart defect. CDR3s include the opening cysteine and the closing phenylalanine or tryptophan. The D gene is left open where the match is weak. A row's size may be missing; if present it is once, few, many or a size class.

v_gene	len	j_gene	abundance	d_gene	CDR3nt	CDR3aa
TRBV4-3	16	TRBJ2-7	-	TRBD2	TGCGCCAGCAGCCAAGGGGGGACTAGCGTAGTCTACGAGCAGTACTTC	CASSQGGTSVVYEQYF
TRBV9	14	TRBJ1-5	once	TRBD1	TGTGCCAGCAGCCCTACAGGGGCCCGTCAGCCCCAGCATTTT	CASSPTGARQPQHF
TRBV5-3	17	TRBJ2-7	-	-	TGTGCCAGAAGCTTGGGTGGGGAGGGGGAGACCTCCTACGAGCAGTACTTC	CARSLGGEGETSYEQYF
TRBV7-8	16	TRBJ2-7	-	TRBD1	TGTGCCAGCAGCCCCTCCGGGACAGGCCTCACCTACGAGCAGTACTTC	CASSPSGTGLTYEQYF
TRBV2	15	TRBJ2-7	-	TRBD1	TGTGCCAGCAGGACAGGGGGACAGGGGACCTACGAGCAGTACTTC	CASRTGGQGTYEQYF
TRBV14	17	TRBJ2-5	-	-	TGTGCCAGCAGCCAAAGGAGTCGGAGGGGCAACCAAGAGACCCAGTACTTC	CASSQRSRRGNQETQYF
TRBV19	15	TRBJ2-7	-	TRBD2	TGTGCCAGTAGAACTCGGGCTAGCGGAACCTACGAGCAGTACTTC	CASRTRASGTYEQYF
TRBV28	15	TRBJ2-5	-	-	TGTGCCAGCAGTTTATCCCCAGGGATCCAAGAGACCCAGTACTTC	CASSLSPGIQETQYF
TRBV12-1	18	TRBJ2-7	-	-	TGTGCCAGCAGCTTCGACGTACGGGAAGAGGGTCTTTCCTACGAGCAGTACTTC	CASSFDVREEGLSYEQYF
TRBV5-6	15	TRBJ1-6	-	-	TGTGCCAGCAGCTTGGTAACGGAGTATAATTCCCCCCTCCACTTT	CASSLVTEYNSPLHF
TRBV5-4	15	TRBJ2-5	once	TRBD2	TGTGCCAGCAGCTTTAGACTAGCGGGGGGAGAGACCCAGTACTTC	CASSFRLAGGETQYF
TRBV19	17	TRBJ1-3	-	-	TGTGCCAGTAGTTTCGGACGGGAGAAGGCCTCTGGAAACACCATATATTTT	CASSFGREKASGNTIYF
TRBV27	12	TRBJ1-4	-	-	TGTGCCAGCGGGGCGGGAACTGAAAAACTGTTTTTT	CASGAGTEKLFF
TRBV30	14	TRBJ1-3	-	-	TGTGCCTGGAGTGTTCGGGATAGTGGAAACACCATATATTTT	CAWSVRDSGNTIYF
TRBV6-6	15	TRBJ1-1	-	-	TGTGCCAGCGGCACTCTGGGCGCATGGGACACTGAAGCTTTCTTT	CASGTLGAWDTEAFF
TRBV29-1	13	TRBJ2-2	-	-	TGCAGCGTGGGGCAGGGGAGCACCGGGGAGCTGTTTTTT	CSVGQGSTGELFF
TRBV11-2	16	TRBJ1-1	-	TRBD1	TGTGCCAGCAGCGGAACCACAGGGGACGAGAACACTGAAGCTTTCTTT	CASSGTTGDENTEAFF
TRBV10-2	12	TRBJ2-5	once	-	TGCGCCAGCACTGGGGCTTCGGAGACCCAGTACTTC	CASTGASETQYF
TRBV30	15	TRBJ2-7	-	TRBD1	TGTGCCTGGAGTCCCGGGACAGAGACCTCCTACGAGCAGTACTTC	CAWSPGTETSYEQYF
TRBV4-3	15	TRBJ2-7	-	TRBD1	TGCGCCAGCAGCCAGTTGACAGGGCCCTCGTACGAGCAGTACTTC	CASSQLTGPSYEQYF
TRBV29-1	17	TRBJ1-1	few	TRBD1	TGCAGCGTTGAACCGCCGGGACAGGGCACTTATTGCGCTGAAGCTTTCTTT	CSVEPPGQGTYCAEAFF
TRBV19	13	TRBJ1-1	-	-	TGTGCCAGTAGTATTTCAGGGAACACTGAAGCTTTCTTT	CASSISGNTEAFF
TRBV5-1	15	TRBJ2-1	-	TRBD2	TGCGCCAGCAGCTTGTCTGCGGGGGGGGACAATGAGCAGTTCTTC	CASSLSAGGDNEQFF
TRBV10-3	16	TRBJ2-2	-	TRBD2	TGTGCCATCAGTGGGGGGACTAGCGGACACACCGGGGAGCTGTTTTTT	CAISGGTSGHTGELFF
TRBV7-3	8	TRBJ2-1	-	-	TGTGCCAGCAGTTTCAAGTTCTTC	CASSFKFF
TRBV6-5	15	TRBJ1-3	-	-	TGTGCCAGCGCTTCCTCCAACAGCTCTGGAAACACCATATATTTT	CASASSNSSGNTIYF
TRBV5-1	17	TRBJ2-3	-	TRBD2	TGCGCCAGCAGCTTACCGGGACTAGCATCAAGCACAGATACGCAGTATTTT	CASSLPGLASSTDTQYF
TRBV28	14	TRBJ2-7	-	TRBD1	TGTGCCAGCAGGGGGGGACAGGTCGCCTACGAGCAGTACTTC	CASRGGQVAYEQYF
TRBV20-1	11	TRBJ2-1	-	-	TGCAGTGCTACTAAAGTCGGTGAGCAGTTCTTC	CSATKVGEQFF
TRBV28	15	TRBJ2-3	once	TRBD1	TGTGCCAGCAGTGCAGGGGGCTTGGGCACAGATACGCAGTATTTT	CASSAGGLGTDTQYF
TRBV5-6	17	TRBJ2-7	-	TRBD2	TGTGCCAGCAGCTTGAGGACTAGCGGGAGTGCGGGTCTGAAGCAGTACTTC	CASSLRTSGSAGLKQYF
TRBV6-5	14	TRBJ2-7	-	-	TGTGCCAGCAGTTTGCAACCCCGGTCCTACGAGCAGTACTTC	CASSLQPRSYEQYF
TRBV6-6	16	TRBJ1-3	-	-	TGTGCCAGCAGTTATTCGGGCCGGGGAGAGGTGCACACCATATATTTT	CASSYSGRGEVHTIYF
TRBV10-3	14	TRBJ2-7	once	TRBD1	TGTGCCATCACTCCGGGACAGGAGTCCTACGAGCAGTACTTC	CAITPGQESYEQYF
TRBV4-1	15	TRBJ2-7	-	TRBD1	TGCGCCAGCAGCCAAGAATGGGACAGGGTCTACGAGCAGTACTTC	CASSQEWDRVYEQYF
TRBV19	18	TRBJ2-6	-	-	TGTGCCAGTAGTATAGAGCGGAGGGGAAGCTCTGGGGCCAACGTCCTGACTTTC	CASSIERRGSSGANVLTF
TRBV13	19	TRBJ2-1	-	TRBD2	TGTGCCAGCAGCTTAACCGGGACTAGCGGGCCAGTTACCTACAATGAGCAGTTCTTC	CASSLTGTSGPVTYNEQFF
TRBV4-1	16	TRBJ2-2	once	-	TGCGCCAGCAGCCAGGGGCAAACAGGGGAGGTCGGGGAGCTGTTTTTT	CASSQGQTGEVGELFF
TRBV7-8	12	TRBJ2-7	-	-	TGTGCCAGCAGCGTCAGGGTCTACGAGCAGTACTTC	CASSVRVYEQYF
TRBV10-3	18	TRBJ2-7	-	TRBD1	TGTGCCATCAGCCAGTCCGTCCTCTTCGACAGGGCAGGCTACGAGCAGTACTTC	CAISQSVLFDRAGYEQYF
TRBV18	17	TRBJ1-6	once	TRBD1	TGTGCCAGCTCACGACCGGGACAGGGGTCCTATAATTCCCCCCTCCACTTT	CASSRPGQGSYNSPLHF
TRBV5-4	16	TRBJ2-1	-	TRBD2	TGTGCCAGCAGCTCGACTAGCGGGAGCTCCTACAATGAGCAGTTCTTC	CASSSTSGSSYNEQFF
TRBV5-4	14	TRBJ2-1	-	TRBD1	TGTGCCAGCAGCTTGAGGGACAGCTACAATGAGCAGTTCTTC	CASSLRDSYNEQFF
TRBV19	12	TRBJ1-5	-	-	TGTGCCAGTAGTATAGGTAGTCAGCCCCAGCATTTT	CASSIGSQPQHF
TRBV10-2	16	TRBJ2-7	few	-	TGCGCCAGCAGTGGGAGGTCCGACAAAAGCTCCTACGAGCAGTACTTC	CASSGRSDKSSYEQYF
TRBV28	16	TRBJ2-7	-	-	TGTGCCAGCAGCTATACTCGCAGGGGCGACCCCTACGAGCAGTACTTC	CASSYTRRGDPYEQYF
TRBV6-1	12	TRBJ2-3	-	-	TGTGCCAGCAAACTAGTAACAGATACGCAGTATTTT	CASKLVTDTQYF
TRBV2	13	TRBJ1-5	-	-	TGTGCCAGCAGTGTTCGGGACAATCAGCCCCAGCATTTT	CASSVRDNQPQHF
TRBV7-2	15	TRBJ2-3	-	-	TGTGCCAGCAGCTTAGTGGTGACAGCCACAGATACGCAGTATTTT	CASSLVVTATDTQYF
TRBV4-1	16	TRBJ2-1	few	TRBD2	TGCGCCAGCAGCCAAGATCTGGCTAGCGGGAAAAATGAGCAGTTCTTC	CASSQDLASGKNEQFF
TRBV4-3	13	TRBJ2-7	-	-	TGCGCCAGCAGCCAACATAGCTCCTACGAGCAGTACTTC	CASSQHSSYEQYF
TRBV5-1	15	TRBJ1-1	-	TRBD1	TGCGCCAGCAGCTTACCCCAGGGGGCGCGGACTGAAGCTTTCTTT	CASSLPQGARTEAFF
TRBV10-1	13	TRBJ2-1	-	-	TGCGCCAGCAGTGAGTCGCGGGATACTGAGCAGTTCTTC	CASSESRDTEQFF
TRBV7-9	14	TRBJ2-2	-	-	TGTGCCAGCAGCCCAAACAGGAACACCGGGGAGCTGTTTTTT	CASSPNRNTGELFF
TRBV23-1	16	TRBJ2-5	-	-	TGCGCCAGCACTCTCAAACAGGGAATAATGGGAGAGACCCAGTACTTC	CASTLKQGIMGETQYF
TRBV28	15	TRBJ2-7	-	-	TGTGCCAGCAGAACCAGAACAGGAACTTCAGTCGAGCAGTACTTC	CASRTRTGTSVEQYF
TRBV5-6	16	TRBJ1-5	few	-	TGTGCCAGCAGCTTGGCGCGGCGACAGAGTTATCAGCCCCAGCATTTT	CASSLARRQSYQPQHF
TRBV4-3	18	TRBJ2-5	once	TRBD2	TGCGCCAGCAGCCAAGATCGCGAGCGGGAGAGGAGTGTGGAGACCCAGTACTTC	CASSQDRERERSVETQYF
TRBV7-2	16	TRBJ2-7	-	-	TGTGCCAGCAGCTTATCAGACCTAGCTGTTGATTACGAGCAGTACTTC	CASSLSDLAVDYEQYF